This T cell receptor beta chain was sequenced in a study of blood T cell repertoires in COVID-19. In the study overall: Samples of COVID-19 (acute and convalescent) were obtained from the United States, Italy and Spain. T cells, B-cell-depleted T cells, or PBMCs provided the cDNA or gDNA that served as material.

Participants were aged roughly 18 to 95 years, lived in over 20 US areas, and enrolled virtually. The V segment lost 5 bases and the J segment 4 bases; nucleotides outside the gene matches: 4. Germline V gene lookup returns CDR1 MNHNY and CDR2 SVGAGI (reference sequence). The CDR3 totals 13 residues. Source study methods: Researchers report that nucleated cell counts were estimated from reference gene primer amplification. The repertoire was sequenced with immunoSEQ multiplex PCR; TCRdb's copy has only in-frame clones and lacks some. That table gives V, J and clone size, and the DNA gave D and trimming. The top ten clones hold around 4.1% of a sample with a few hundred thousand clones, about 88% of them seen once.

The chain combines TRBV6-6 with TRBJ1-1, with 7 bases that match TRBD1. The sequencing sample was made of PBMCs or T cells enriched from blood (not recorded which). The sequence derives from a man aged 30 to 39 with acute COVID-19. CDR3 amino acids: CASSTTGSTEAFF. CDR3 bases: TGTGCCAGCAGTACGACAGGGTCCACTGAAGCTTTCTTT.